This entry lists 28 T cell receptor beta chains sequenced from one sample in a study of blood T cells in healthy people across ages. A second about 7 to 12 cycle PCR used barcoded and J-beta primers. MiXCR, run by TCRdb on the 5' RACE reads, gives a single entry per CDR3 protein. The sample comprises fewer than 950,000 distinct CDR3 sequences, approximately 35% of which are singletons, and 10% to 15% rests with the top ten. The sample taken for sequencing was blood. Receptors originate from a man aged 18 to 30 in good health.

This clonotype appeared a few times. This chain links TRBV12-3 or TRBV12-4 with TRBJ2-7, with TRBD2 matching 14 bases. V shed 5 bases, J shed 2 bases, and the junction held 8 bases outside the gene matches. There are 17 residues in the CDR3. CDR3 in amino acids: CASSLTSGGETPYEQYF. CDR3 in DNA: TGTGCCAGCAGTCTGACTAGCGGGGGGGAAACCCCCTACGAGCAGTACTTC.

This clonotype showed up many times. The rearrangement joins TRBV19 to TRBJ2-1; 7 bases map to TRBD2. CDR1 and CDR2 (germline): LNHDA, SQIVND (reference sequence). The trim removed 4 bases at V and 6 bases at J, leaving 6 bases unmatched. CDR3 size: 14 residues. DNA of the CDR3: TGTGCCAGTAGTACCGGCGGGAGAGGCAATGAGCAGTTCTTC. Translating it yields CASSTGGRGNEQFF.

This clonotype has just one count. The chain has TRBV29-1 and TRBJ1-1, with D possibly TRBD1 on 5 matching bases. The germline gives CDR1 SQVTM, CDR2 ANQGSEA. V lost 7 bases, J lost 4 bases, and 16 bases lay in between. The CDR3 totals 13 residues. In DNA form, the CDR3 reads TGCAGCGGAGTCCACAGGAAGAGCACTGAAGCTTTCTTT. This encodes CSGVHRKSTEAFF.

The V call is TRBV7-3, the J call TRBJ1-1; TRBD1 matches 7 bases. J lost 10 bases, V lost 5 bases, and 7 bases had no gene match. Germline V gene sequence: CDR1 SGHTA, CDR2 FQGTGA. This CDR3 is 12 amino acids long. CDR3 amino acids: CASSPRQGLAFF. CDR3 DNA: TGTGCCAGCAGCCCCCGACAGGGTCTAGCTTTCTTT.

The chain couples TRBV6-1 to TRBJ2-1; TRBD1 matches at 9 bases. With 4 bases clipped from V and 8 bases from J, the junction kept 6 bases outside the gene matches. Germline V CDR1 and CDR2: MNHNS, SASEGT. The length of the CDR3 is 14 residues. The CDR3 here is CASSVLQGADEQFF. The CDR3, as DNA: TGTGCCAGCAGTGTACTACAGGGGGCGGATGAGCAGTTCTTC.

CDR3 sequence: CASSSTWTGGSGTEAFF. CDR3 in DNA: TGTGCCAGCAGTTCAACCTGGACAGGGGGATCCGGCACTGAAGCTTTCTTT. The chain employs TRBV6-2 or TRBV6-3 and TRBJ1-1; TRBD1 aligns across 10 bases. J was trimmed by 4 bases and V by 4 bases; bases with no gene match: 12. Germline CDR1 and CDR2: MNHEY and SVGEGT. This CDR3 comprises 17 residues.

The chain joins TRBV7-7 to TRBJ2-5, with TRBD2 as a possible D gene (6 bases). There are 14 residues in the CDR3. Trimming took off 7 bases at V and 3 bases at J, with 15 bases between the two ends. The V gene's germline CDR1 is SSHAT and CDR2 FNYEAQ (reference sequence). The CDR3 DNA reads TGTGCCAGCACCTCGGCGGGGATCGAAGAGACCCAGTACTTC. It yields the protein CASTSAGIEETQYF.

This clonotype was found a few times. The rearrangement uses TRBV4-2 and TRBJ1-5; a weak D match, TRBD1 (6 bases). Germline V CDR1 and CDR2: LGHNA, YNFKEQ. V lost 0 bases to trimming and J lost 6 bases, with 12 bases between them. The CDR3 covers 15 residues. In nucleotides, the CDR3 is TGTGCCAGCAGCCAAGAGAGGGGGTCAAGTCAGCCCCAGCATTTT. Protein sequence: CASSQERGSSQPQHF.

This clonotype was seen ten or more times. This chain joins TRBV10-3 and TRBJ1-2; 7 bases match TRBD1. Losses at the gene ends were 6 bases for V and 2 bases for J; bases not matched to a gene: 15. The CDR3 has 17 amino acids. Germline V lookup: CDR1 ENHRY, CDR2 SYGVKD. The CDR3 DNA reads TGTGCCATCAGAACCCTGGATGGACAGGCCGCAAACTATGGCTACACCTTC. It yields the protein CAIRTLDGQAANYGYTF.

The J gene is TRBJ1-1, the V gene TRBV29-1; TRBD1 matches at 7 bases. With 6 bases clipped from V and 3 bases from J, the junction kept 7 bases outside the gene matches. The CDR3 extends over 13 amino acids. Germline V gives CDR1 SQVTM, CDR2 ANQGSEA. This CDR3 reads CSVRGRGDTEAFF. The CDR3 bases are TGCAGCGTGAGGGGCAGGGGGGACACTGAAGCTTTCTTT.

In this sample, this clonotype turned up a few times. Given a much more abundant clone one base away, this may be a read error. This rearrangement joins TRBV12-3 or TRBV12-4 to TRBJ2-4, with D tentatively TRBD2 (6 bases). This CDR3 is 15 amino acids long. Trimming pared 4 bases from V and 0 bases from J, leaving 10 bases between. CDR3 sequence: CASSCGGVAKNIQYF. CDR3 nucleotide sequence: TGTGCCAGCAGTTGTGGAGGGGTAGCCAAAAACATTCAGTACTTC.

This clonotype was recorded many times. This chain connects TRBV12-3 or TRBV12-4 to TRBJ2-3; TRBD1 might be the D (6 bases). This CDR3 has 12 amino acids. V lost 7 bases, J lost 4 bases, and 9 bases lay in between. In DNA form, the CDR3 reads TGTGCCAGCATCAAGGGGGCAGATACGCAGTATTTT. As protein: CASIKGADTQYF.

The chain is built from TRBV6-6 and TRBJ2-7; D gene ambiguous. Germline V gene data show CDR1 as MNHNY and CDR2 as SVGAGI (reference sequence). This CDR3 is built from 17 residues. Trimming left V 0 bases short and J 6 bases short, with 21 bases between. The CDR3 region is CASSYSKQRLAGPEQYF. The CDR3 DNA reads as TGTGCCAGCAGTTACTCCAAACAAAGGTTAGCCGGGCCCGAGCAGTACTTC.

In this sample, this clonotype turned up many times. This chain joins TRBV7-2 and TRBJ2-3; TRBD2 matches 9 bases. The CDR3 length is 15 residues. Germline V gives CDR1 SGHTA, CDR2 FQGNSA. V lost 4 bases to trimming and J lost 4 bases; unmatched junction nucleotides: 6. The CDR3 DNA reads TGTGCCAGCAGCTGGCGGGGGGGCCTAGCAGATACGCAGTATTTT. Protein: CASSWRGGLADTQYF.

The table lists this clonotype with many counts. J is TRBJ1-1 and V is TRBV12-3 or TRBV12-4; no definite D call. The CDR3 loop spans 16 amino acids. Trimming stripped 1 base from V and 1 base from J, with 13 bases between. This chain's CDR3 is CASSLDSGSTNTEAFF. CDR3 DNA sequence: TGTGCCAGCAGTTTAGATTCCGGAAGTACGAACACTGAAGCTTTCTTT.

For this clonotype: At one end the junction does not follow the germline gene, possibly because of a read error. This CDR3 reads CAASFHNEQFF. The CDR3 coding sequence is TGTGCCGCCAGTTTTCACAATGAGCAGTTCTTC. J is TRBJ2-1 and V is TRBV24-1, with unresolved D. From germline, CDR1 is KGHDR and CDR2 SFDVKD. This CDR3 is built from 11 residues.

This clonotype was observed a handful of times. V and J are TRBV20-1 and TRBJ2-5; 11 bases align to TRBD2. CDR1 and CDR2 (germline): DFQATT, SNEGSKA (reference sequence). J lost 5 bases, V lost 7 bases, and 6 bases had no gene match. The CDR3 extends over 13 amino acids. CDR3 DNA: TGCAGTGAAGTACTAGCGGGGGCCGAGACCCAGTACTTC. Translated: CSEVLAGAETQYF.

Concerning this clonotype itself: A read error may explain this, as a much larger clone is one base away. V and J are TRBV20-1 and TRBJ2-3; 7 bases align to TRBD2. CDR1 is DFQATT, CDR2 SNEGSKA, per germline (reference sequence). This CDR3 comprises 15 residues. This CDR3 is CSARDSGLNTDTRYF. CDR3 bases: TGCAGTGCTAGAGATAGCGGGCTTAACACAGATACGCGGTATTTT.

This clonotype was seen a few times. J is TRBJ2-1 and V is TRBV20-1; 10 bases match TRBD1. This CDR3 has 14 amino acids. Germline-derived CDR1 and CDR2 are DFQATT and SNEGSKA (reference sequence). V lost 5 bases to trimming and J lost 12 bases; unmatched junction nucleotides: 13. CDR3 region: CSASATDRGGAQFF. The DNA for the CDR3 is TGCAGTGCTTCCGCCACGGACAGGGGGGGTGCGCAGTTCTTC.

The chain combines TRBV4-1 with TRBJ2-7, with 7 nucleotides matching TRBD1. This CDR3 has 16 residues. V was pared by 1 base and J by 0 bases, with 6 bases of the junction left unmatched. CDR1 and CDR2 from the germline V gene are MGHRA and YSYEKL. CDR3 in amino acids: CASSQGPGQYSYEQYF. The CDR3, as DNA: TGCGCCAGCAGCCAAGGGCCGGGACAGTACTCCTACGAGCAGTACTTC.

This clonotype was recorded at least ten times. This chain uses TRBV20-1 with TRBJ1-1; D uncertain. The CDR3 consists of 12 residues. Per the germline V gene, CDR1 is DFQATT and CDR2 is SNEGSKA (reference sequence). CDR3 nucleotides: TGCAGCGCCAGCCCGCCTGGGGCTGAAGCTTTCTTT. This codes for CSASPPGAEAFF.

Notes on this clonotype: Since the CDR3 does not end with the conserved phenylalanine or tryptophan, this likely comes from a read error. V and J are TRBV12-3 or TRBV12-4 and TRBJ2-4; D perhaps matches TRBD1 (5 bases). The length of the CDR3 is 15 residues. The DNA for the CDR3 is TGTGCCAACAGTCCCGCAGGGTCGGCCAAAAACATTCAGTACTCC. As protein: CANSPAGSAKNIQYS.

Written as DNA, the CDR3 is TGCAGTGCTAGCGGGCACAATGAGCAGTTCTTC. Encoded protein: CSASGHNEQFF. V and J are TRBV20-1 and TRBJ2-1; unclear D gene. CDR3 length: 11 amino acids. V was trimmed by 3 bases and J by 5 bases, leaving 5 bases between them. The germline V gene encodes CDR1 DFQATT and CDR2 SNEGSKA (reference sequence).

CDR3 region: CASSLHREETQYF. Written as DNA, the CDR3 is TGTGCCAGCAGCTTACACAGGGAAGAGACCCAGTACTTC. The chain is built from TRBV7-3 and TRBJ2-5; D may be TRBD1 (6 bases). Germline CDR1 and CDR2: SGHTA and FQGTGA. The CDR3 sequence is 13 residues long. The V end lost 2 bases, the J end lost 3 bases, and 7 bases lay between the germline ends.

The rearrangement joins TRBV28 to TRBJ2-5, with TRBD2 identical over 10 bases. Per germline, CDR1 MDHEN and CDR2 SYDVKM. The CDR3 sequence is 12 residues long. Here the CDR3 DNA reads TGTGCTAAGCGGGGGGGTCAAGAGACCCAGTACTTC. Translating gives CAKRGGQETQYF.

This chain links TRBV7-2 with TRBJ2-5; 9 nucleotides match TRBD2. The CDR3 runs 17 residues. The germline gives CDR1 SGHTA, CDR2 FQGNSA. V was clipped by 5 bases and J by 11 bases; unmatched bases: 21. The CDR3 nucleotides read TGTGCCAGCAGCCCACTAGCGGGTGCTCTCTCCTACAATGAGCAGTACTTC. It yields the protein CASSPLAGALSYNEQYF.

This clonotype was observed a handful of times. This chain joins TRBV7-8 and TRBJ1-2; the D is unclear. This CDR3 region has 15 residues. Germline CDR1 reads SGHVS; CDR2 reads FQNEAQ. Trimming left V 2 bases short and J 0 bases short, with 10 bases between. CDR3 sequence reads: CASSLWLEANYGYTF. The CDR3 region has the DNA TGTGCCAGCAGCTTATGGCTGGAAGCTAACTATGGCTACACCTTC.

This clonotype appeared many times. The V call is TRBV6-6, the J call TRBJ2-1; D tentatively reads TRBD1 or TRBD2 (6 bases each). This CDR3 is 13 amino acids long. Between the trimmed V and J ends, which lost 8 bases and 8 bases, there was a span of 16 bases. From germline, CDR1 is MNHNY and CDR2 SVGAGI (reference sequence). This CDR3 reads CASHRDSSYEQFF. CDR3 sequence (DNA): TGTGCCAGCCACAGGGACTCTAGCTATGAGCAGTTCTTC.